The next 11 T cell receptor beta chains were all read from a single sample in a study of CD8+ T cells in alopecia areata. The treatment here: oral pan-JAK inhibitor, 5-10 mg twice daily. As the sequencing template, cDNA was produced by extracting RNA and reverse transcribing it. TCRdb's copy holds only in-frame clones and misses some; the assay was immunoSEQ multiplex PCR. This table has 95,000 to 100,000 clones, 50% to 60% appearing once. The sample was CD8+ T cells sorted from blood, taken at roughly week 58, from a patient treated with tofacitinib. Receptors originate from a human donor with alopecia areata.

CDR3 loop: CASSLVLPGNTIYF. CDR3 nucleotide sequence: TGTGCCAGCAGCTTGGTTTTACCTGGAAACACCATATATTTT. The chain carries TRBV7-9 and TRBJ1-3; D remains ambiguous. Germline CDR1 SEHNR, CDR2 FQNEAQ (reference sequence). The CDR3 consists of 14 residues. V was cut by 3 bases and J by 2 bases, with 8 bases left in between.

V usage is TRBV30 and J usage is TRBJ1-1, with a tentative D call TRBD1 (5 bases). With 2 bases removed from V and 6 bases from J, the gap between germline ends came to 13 bases. The CDR3 length is 13 residues. Germline V gene sequence: CDR1 GTSNPN, CDR2 SVGIG (reference sequence). CDR3 coding DNA: TGTGCCTGGAGTCAGGGTCCTGGGGCTGAAGCTTTCTTT. It codes for CAWSQGPGAEAFF.

This clone is medium-sized within its sample. The rearrangement uses TRBV7-9 and TRBJ1-1, with D maybe TRBD1 (6 bases). Germline CDR1 reads SEHNR; CDR2 reads FQNEAQ (reference sequence). The CDR3 length is 14 residues. Trimming removed 5 bases at V and 1 base at J, with 11 bases between. The CDR3 spells CASSDGQKNTEAFF. Here the CDR3 DNA reads TGTGCCAGCAGCGATGGACAGAAGAACACTGAAGCTTTCTTT. The full variable domain, in which reference TRBV7-9 and TRBJ1-1 provide the parts outside the CDR3, is DTGVSQNPRHKITKRGQNVTFRCDPISEHNRLYWYRQTLGQGPEFLTYFQNEAQLEKSRLLSDRFSAERPKGSFSTLEIQRTEQGDSAMYLCASSDGQKNTEAFFGQGTRLTVV.

This clone was counted only a few times. V gene TRBV6-5 combines with J gene TRBJ2-5; 8 nucleotides line up with TRBD2. Germline V gene sequence: CDR1 MNHEY, CDR2 SVGAGI. Germline trimming cut 10 bases from V and 4 bases from J; bases unmatched to any gene: 5. The length of the CDR3 is 12 residues. As DNA, the CDR3 is TGTGCCATAAGGACTAGCTCAGAGACCCAGTACTTC. Translating it yields CAIRTSSETQYF.

The V gene is TRBV12-5, the J gene TRBJ2-2, with unresolved D. Germline CDR1 is LGHNT and CDR2 is FRNRAP. The V end lost 5 bases, the J end lost 2 bases, and 6 bases lay between the germline ends. There are 13 residues in the CDR3. The CDR3 DNA reads TGTGCTAGTGGTCGAAAAAACACCGGGGAGCTGTTTTTT. Protein sequence: CASGRKNTGELFF. The complete variable domain, with remaining parts taken from reference TRBV12-5 and TRBJ2-2, reads DARVTQTPRHKVTEMGQEVTMRCQPILGHNTVFWYRQTMMQGLELLAYFRNRAPLDDSGMPKDRFSAEMPDATLATLKIQPSEPRDSAVYFCASGRKNTGELFFGEGSRLTVL.

The gene calls are TRBV7-9 and TRBJ1-1, with TRBD1 matching over 10 bases. Per the germline V gene, CDR1 is SEHNR and CDR2 is FQNEAQ (reference sequence). The CDR3 loop spans 15 amino acids. With V trimmed by 4 bases and J by 5 bases, 7 bases remained unmatched. The CDR3 here is CASSSRRTGGTEAFF. CDR3 nucleotide sequence: TGTGCCAGCAGCTCGAGAAGGACAGGGGGAACTGAAGCTTTCTTT. The full variable domain, completed using reference TRBV7-9 and TRBJ1-1, is DTGVSQNPRHKITKRGQNVTFRCDPISEHNRLYWYRQTLGQGPEFLTYFQNEAQLEKSRLLSDRFSAERPKGSFSTLEIQRTEQGDSAMYLCASSSRRTGGTEAFFGQGTRLTVV.

The rearrangement links TRBV19 to TRBJ2-7; possibly TRBD1 or TRBD2 for D (5 bases each). V gave up 2 bases and J gave up 2 bases, with 16 bases separating them. The germline gives CDR1 LNHDA, CDR2 SQIVND (reference sequence). This CDR3 spans 16 amino acids. CDR3 residues: CASSIFGTPAAYEQYF. Here the CDR3 DNA reads TGTGCCAGTAGTATATTCGGGACCCCAGCAGCCTACGAGCAGTACTTC.

This rearrangement joins TRBV9 to TRBJ2-5; D uncertain. Germline V gene sequence: CDR1 SGDLS, CDR2 YYNGEE. The CDR3 consists of 15 residues. Trimming pared 5 bases from V and 5 bases from J, leaving 19 bases between. The CDR3 nucleotides are TGTGCCAGCAGTGAGTCTGTGGGCCTGTCGGAGACCCAGTACTTC. Amino acid sequence: CASSESVGLSETQYF.

This sequence joins TRBV2 and TRBJ2-5; D might be TRBD2 (5 bases). Germline V lookup: CDR1 SNHLY, CDR2 FYNNEI. This CDR3 region has 14 residues. V gave up 8 bases and J gave up 6 bases, with 19 bases separating them. The CDR3 here is CASPGLGLSKTQYF. The CDR3 DNA is TGTGCCAGCCCCGGTCTCGGACTCTCAAAGACCCAGTACTTC. The whole variable domain, remainder taken from reference TRBV2 and TRBJ2-5, is EPEVTQTPSHQVTQMGQEVILRCVPISNHLYFYWYRQILGQKVEFLVSFYNNEISEKSEIFDDQFSVERPDGSNFTLKIRSTKLEDSAMYFCASPGLGLSKTQYFGPGTRLLVL.

This clone has only a few counts. The V call is TRBV29-1, the J call TRBJ1-1; 9 positions match TRBD1. Germline values: CDR1 SQVTM, CDR2 ANQGSEA. The CDR3 covers 13 residues. After removal of 7 bases from V and 3 bases from J, the junction contained 6 bases not matched to a gene. CDR3 amino acids: CSARQGVHTEAFF. The CDR3 coding sequence is TGCAGCGCTAGACAGGGGGTCCACACTGAAGCTTTCTTT.

The rearrangement links TRBV13 to TRBJ2-1; the match to TRBD1 covers 7 bases. There are 15 residues in the CDR3. V lost 4 bases and J lost 0; bases outside the gene matches: 3. CDR1 is PRHDT, CDR2 FYEKMQ, per germline (reference sequence). As DNA, the CDR3 is TGTGCCAGCAGCTCGGACAGGAGCTCCTACAATGAGCAGTTCTTC. This sequence encodes CASSSDRSSYNEQFF.